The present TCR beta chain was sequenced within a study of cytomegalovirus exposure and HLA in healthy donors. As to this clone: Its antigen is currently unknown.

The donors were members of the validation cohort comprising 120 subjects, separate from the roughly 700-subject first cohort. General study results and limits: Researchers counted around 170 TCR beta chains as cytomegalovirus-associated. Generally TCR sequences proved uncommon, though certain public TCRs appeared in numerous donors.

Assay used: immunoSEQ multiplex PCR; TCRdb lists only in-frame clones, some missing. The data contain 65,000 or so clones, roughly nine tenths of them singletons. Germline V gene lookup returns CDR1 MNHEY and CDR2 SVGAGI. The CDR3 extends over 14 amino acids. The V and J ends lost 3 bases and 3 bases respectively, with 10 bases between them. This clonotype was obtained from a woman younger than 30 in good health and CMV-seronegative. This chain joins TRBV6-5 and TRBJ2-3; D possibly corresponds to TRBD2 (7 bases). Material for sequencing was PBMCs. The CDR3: CASSYRGATDTQYF. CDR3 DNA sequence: TGTGCCAGCAGTTATCGGGGGGCAACAGATACGCAGTATTTT.